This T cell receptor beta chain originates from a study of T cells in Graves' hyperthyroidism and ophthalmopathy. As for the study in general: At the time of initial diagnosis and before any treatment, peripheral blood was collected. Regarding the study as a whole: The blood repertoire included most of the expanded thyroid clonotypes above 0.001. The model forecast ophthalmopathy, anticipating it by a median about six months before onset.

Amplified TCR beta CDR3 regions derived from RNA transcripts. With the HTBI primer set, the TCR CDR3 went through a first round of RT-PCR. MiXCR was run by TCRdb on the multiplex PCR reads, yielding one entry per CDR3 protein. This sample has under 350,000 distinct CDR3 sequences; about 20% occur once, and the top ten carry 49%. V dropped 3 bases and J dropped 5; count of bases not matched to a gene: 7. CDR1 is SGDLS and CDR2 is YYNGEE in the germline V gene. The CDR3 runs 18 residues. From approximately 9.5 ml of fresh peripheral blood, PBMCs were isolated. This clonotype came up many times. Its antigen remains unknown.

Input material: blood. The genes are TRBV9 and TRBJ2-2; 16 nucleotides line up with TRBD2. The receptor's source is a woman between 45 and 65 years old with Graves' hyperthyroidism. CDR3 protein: CASSGGLAGGPGTGELFF. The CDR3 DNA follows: TGTGCCAGCAGCGGGGGACTAGCGGGGGGGCCTGGGACCGGGGAGCTGTTTTTT.